This TCR beta chain was found in a study of OX40 agonist ivuxolimab in advanced cancers. Study-level results: Among some nonresponders, normalized T-cell clonal expansion was also low.

From germline, CDR1 is MNHNY and CDR2 SVGAGI (reference sequence). The CDR3 totals 14 residues. The table came from immunoSEQ multiplex PCR; TCRdb's copy has only in-frame clones and leaves some out. The data show 45,000 or so clones, around 80% seen once. On this clone: Antigen unknown.

The sequences come from CD4+ or CD8+ T cells sorted from blood, collected in a trial of the OX40 agonist ivuxolimab. The gene calls are TRBV6-6 and TRBJ2-5, with 7 positions matching TRBD1. Near its end, the DNA agrees better with TRBJ2-7, so the J call may be wrong. The receptor's source is an adult with an advanced solid tumor such as melanoma, head and neck, liver or kidney cancer. Written as DNA, the CDR3 is TGTGCCAGCAGTCACCGGGACAGTTGGGGCGAGCAGTACTTC. It is translated as CASSHRDSWGEQYF.